This T cell receptor (beta chain) was found in a study of T cells after yellow fever vaccination. Study background: Low-cell-number fractions were prepared with SMART-Seq v4 Ultra Low Input. General study points: A small share of clonotypes appeared in both CD4 and CD8 compartments. Clones that expanded after primary vaccination mostly reappeared after the booster (96% CD4, about 91% CD8).

This clonotype turned up a few times. Its antigen remains unidentified. A 5'RACE template-switching step, the method used to make TCR cDNA, added a universal primer site and UMIs. From the 5' RACE reads, TCRdb called clonotypes with MiXCR, one entry per CDR3 protein. The table shows some 560,000 distinct CDR3 sequences, with about 17% occurring only once. Unmatched junction bases numbered 8, after V lost 6 bases and J lost 4 bases. This CDR3 is built from 16 residues. Germline CDR1 is MNHNS and CDR2 is SASEGT. The chain is built from TRBV6-1 and TRBJ2-7, with TRBD2 identical over 14 bases. The specimen comprised PBMCs, sampled about 5 days after the first yellow fever vaccination. The TCR sequence derives from a man younger than 30 who received the YFV17D yellow fever vaccine. The CDR3 DNA reads as TGTGCCAGCAGCCTCCTCGGGACTAGCGGGGGTTACGAGCAGTACTTC. Encoded protein: CASSLLGTSGGYEQYF.